The 16 T cell receptor beta chains listed next were all sequenced from one sample in a study of regulatory dendritic cells for organ transplantation. CFSE-labeled sorted T cells met regulatory or mature dendritic cells for around five days. The antigens for these receptors are not known. Only in-frame clones appear in the TCRdb table, and some are missing; sequencing was by immunoSEQ multiplex PCR. In the table there are 9,500 to 14,000 clones, roughly 90% of which are singletons. The material sequenced was naive CD8+ T cells from blood cultured with dendritic cells. Regarding subset: CD45RA+ naive T cells. The receptors shown here come from a human donor in good health.

The chain has TRBV12-5 and TRBJ1-1; TRBD1 matches 10 bases. From germline, CDR1 is LGHNT and CDR2 FRNRAP. CDR3 size: 15 residues. V was clipped by 5 bases and J by 1 base; unmatched bases: 4. DNA for the CDR3: TGTGCTAGTGGTCCCTGGACAGGGGGGAACACTGAAGCTTTCTTT. As protein: CASGPWTGGNTEAFF.

The rearrangement joins TRBV6-5 to TRBJ2-7; the D call may be TRBD1 or TRBD2 (5 bases each). Trimming shortened V by 2 bases and J by 2 bases, and 13 bases separated the two germline ends. The CDR3 has 15 amino acids. Germline loops: CDR1 MNHEY, CDR2 SVGAGI. In DNA form, the CDR3 reads TGTGCCAGCAGTTACGGTGGGGACGCTACCTACGAGCAGTACTTC. Its protein is CASSYGGDATYEQYF.

V usage is TRBV5-8 and J usage is TRBJ2-7, with D maybe TRBD1 (5 bases). CDR1 is SGHTS and CDR2 is YDEGEE in the germline V gene. With 4 bases removed from V and 5 bases from J, the gap between germline ends came to 19 bases. The CDR3 has 15 amino acids. CDR3 nucleotide sequence: TGTGCCAGCAGCCAAGAGCACAGGTATCGGCACGAGCAGTACTTC. Translated, it gives CASSQEHRYRHEQYF.

The chain combines TRBV4-2 with TRBJ2-7; D remains ambiguous. There are 14 residues in the CDR3. The germline V gene encodes CDR1 LGHNA and CDR2 YNFKEQ. V lost 0 bases and J lost 3, with 9 bases in between. The CDR3 sequence is CASSQDPAIYEQYF. The CDR3 DNA is TGTGCCAGCAGCCAAGATCCGGCCATCTACGAGCAGTACTTC.

V gene TRBV25-1 combines with J gene TRBJ1-6; a weak D match, TRBD1 (5 bases). V was clipped by 9 bases and J by 0 bases, with 9 bases between them. Per the germline V gene, CDR1 is MGHDK and CDR2 is SYGVNS. There are 14 residues in the CDR3. The CDR3 DNA sequence: TGTGCCAGTGAGGGGTACTCCTATAATTCACCCCTCCACTTT. Encoded protein: CASEGYSYNSPLHF.

The V and J genes are TRBV19 and TRBJ1-4, with D unresolved. The CDR3 has 17 amino acids. CDR1 and CDR2 (germline): LNHDA, SQIVND (reference sequence). V lost 1 base to trimming and J lost 7 bases, with 19 bases between them. The CDR3 sequence: CASSIVYENSEIEKLFF. Written as DNA, the CDR3 is TGTGCCAGTAGTATAGTGTATGAAAACAGCGAGATTGAAAAACTGTTTTTT.

The chain combines TRBV27 with TRBJ2-3; 12 nucleotides align to TRBD2. Trimming cost V 5 bases and J 0 bases; bases outside gene matches: 12. CDR3 length: 19 residues. Germline CDR1 and CDR2: MNHEY and SMNVEV (reference sequence). This chain's CDR3 is CASSPLGLAGRTSTDTQYF. CDR3 DNA sequence: TGTGCCAGCAGTCCACTTGGACTAGCGGGGCGGACTAGCACAGATACGCAGTATTTT.

The chain recombines TRBV9 with TRBJ1-3; D is unclear. Looked up from germline, CDR1 is SGDLS and CDR2 is YYNGEE. There are 14 residues in the CDR3. V lost 0 bases to trimming and J lost 2 bases, with 6 bases between them. CDR3 in amino acids: CASSVGHAGNTIYF. DNA of the CDR3: TGTGCCAGCAGCGTAGGTCACGCTGGAAACACCATATATTTT.

Worth noting for this clone: Different DNA sequences within this sample yield the same CDR3. V gene TRBV28 combines with J gene TRBJ2-7; 11 bases fit TRBD1. The junction had 2 bases not matched to a gene; V was cut back by 5 bases and J by 2 bases. Germline loops: CDR1 MDHEN, CDR2 SYDVKM. The CDR3 is made up of 14 amino acids. The CDR3 reads CASSPGQGAYEQYF. As DNA, the CDR3 is TGTGCCAGCAGTCCGGGACAGGGGGCCTACGAGCAGTACTTC.

This clone was found once. The chain has TRBV5-8 and TRBJ1-5; 7 bases fit TRBD1. V gave up 2 bases and J gave up 9 bases; unmatched junction bases: 14. The germline gives CDR1 SGHTS, CDR2 YDEGEE. This CDR3 region has 16 residues. The CDR3 loop is CASSFRGQRGVRPQHF. CDR3 nucleotides: TGTGCCAGCAGCTTCCGGGGACAGAGGGGGGTTCGGCCCCAGCATTTT.

The chain is built from TRBV27 and TRBJ2-7; 15 bases are a match to TRBD2. Germline CDR1 MNHEY, CDR2 SMNVEV (reference sequence). The CDR3 extends over 15 amino acids. V trimming: 5 bases; J trimming: 2 bases; junction bases outside the gene matches: 1. CDR3 in DNA: TGTGCCAGCAGTAGGACTAGCGGGGGGGCCTACGAGCAGTACTTC. It specifies CASSRTSGGAYEQYF.

The rearrangement uses TRBV7-9 and TRBJ2-7; D not resolved. Trimming removed 5 bases from V and 0 bases from J, with 11 bases in between. Germline V gene sequence: CDR1 SEHNR, CDR2 FQNEAQ (reference sequence). This CDR3 is built from 14 residues. CDR3: CASSPPISSYEQYF. The CDR3 DNA reads TGTGCCAGCAGCCCACCTATTAGCTCCTACGAGCAGTACTTC. Supplemented by reference TRBV7-9 and TRBJ2-7, the full variable domain reads DTGVSQNPRHKITKRGQNVTFRCDPISEHNRLYWYRQTLGQGPEFLTYFQNEAQLEKSRLLSDRFSAERPKGSFSTLEIQRTEQGDSAMYLCASSPPISSYEQYFGPGTRLTVT.

This clone has just one count. V and J are TRBV19 and TRBJ1-2, with D perhaps matching TRBD1 (6 bases). This CDR3 comprises 13 residues. The V gene's germline CDR1 is LNHDA and CDR2 SQIVND (reference sequence). V was trimmed by 2 bases and J by 8 bases, leaving 12 bases between them. Written as DNA, the CDR3 is TGTGCCAGTAGTATAACGGGGGCTCACGGCTACACCTTC. This gives the protein CASSITGAHGYTF.

The rearrangement joins TRBV15 to TRBJ1-5; possible D gene TRBD1, 5 bases. Germline V gene data show CDR1 as LNHNV and CDR2 as YYDKDF (reference sequence). CDR3 length: 17 residues. Trimming took 4 bases from V and 0 from J, leaving 16 bases between them. The CDR3 nucleotides read TGTGCCACCAGCAATCTTGGGGGAAGACGTAGCAATCAGCCCCAGCATTTT. As protein: CATSNLGGRRSNQPQHF.

The V gene is TRBV7-6, the J gene TRBJ2-6; unclear D gene. This CDR3 has 15 residues. V dropped 1 base and J dropped 0 bases, with 4 bases sitting between them. In germline, CDR1 is SGHVS, CDR2 FNYEAQ. DNA of the CDR3: TGTGCCAGCAGCTTAGAGCGCTCTGGGGCCAACGTCCTGACTTTC. Translation: CASSLERSGANVLTF. The variable domain in full, completed from reference TRBV7-6 and TRBJ2-6, reads GAGVSQSPRYKVTKRGQDVALRCDPISGHVSLYWYRQALGQGPEFLTYFNYEAQQDKSGLPNDRFSAERPEGSISTLTIQRTEQRDSAMYRCASSLERSGANVLTFGAGSRLTVL.

This clone was seen only once. The chain couples TRBV28 to TRBJ2-3; 9 bases are shared with TRBD2. With 2 bases clipped from V and 1 base from J, the junction kept 4 bases outside the gene matches. There are 16 residues in the CDR3. Germline V lookup: CDR1 MDHEN, CDR2 SYDVKM. The CDR3 sequence is CASSLAGGPGTDTQYF. CDR3 coding DNA: TGTGCCAGCAGTTTAGCGGGAGGGCCTGGCACAGATACGCAGTATTTT.